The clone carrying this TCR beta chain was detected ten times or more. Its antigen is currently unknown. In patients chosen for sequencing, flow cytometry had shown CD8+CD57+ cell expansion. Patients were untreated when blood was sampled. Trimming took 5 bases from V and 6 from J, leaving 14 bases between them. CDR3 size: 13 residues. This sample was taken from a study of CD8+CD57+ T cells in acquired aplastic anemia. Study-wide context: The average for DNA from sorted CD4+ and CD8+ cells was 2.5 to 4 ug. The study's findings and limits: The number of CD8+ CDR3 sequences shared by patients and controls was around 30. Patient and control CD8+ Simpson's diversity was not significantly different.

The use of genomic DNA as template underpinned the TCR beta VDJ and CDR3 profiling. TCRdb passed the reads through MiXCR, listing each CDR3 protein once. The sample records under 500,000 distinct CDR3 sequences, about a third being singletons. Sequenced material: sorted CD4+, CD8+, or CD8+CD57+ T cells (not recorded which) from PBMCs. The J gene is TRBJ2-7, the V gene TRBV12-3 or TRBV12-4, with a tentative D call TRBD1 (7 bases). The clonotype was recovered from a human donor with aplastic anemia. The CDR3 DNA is TGTGCCAGCAGTCGCGGGACAGTGGCCGAGCAGTACTTC. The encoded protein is CASSRGTVAEQYF.